One and the same sample provided the 24 T cell receptor beta chains below, sequenced in a study of blood T cells in healthy people across ages. Primers used in a second PCR of roughly 7 to 12 cycles were a sample-barcoded 5' primer and a J-beta primer mix. TCRdb reprocessed the 5' RACE reads via MiXCR and lists one record per CDR3 protein. The sample gives 650,000 to 700,000 distinct CDR3 sequences, 40% to 65% of which show up once; approximately 13% is in the top ten. Sequenced material: blood. Receptors originate from a woman of 80 years or more in good health.

This clonotype was recorded a few times. The chain employs TRBV7-2 and TRBJ2-7; D is uncertain. V gave up 5 bases and J gave up 4 bases, with 18 bases separating them. The CDR3 extends over 15 amino acids. Germline V lookup: CDR1 SGHTA, CDR2 FQGNSA. The CDR3: CASSPAPSLLYEQYF. The CDR3 nucleotides read TGTGCCAGCAGCCCTGCCCCCTCGCTACTTTACGAGCAGTACTTC.

CDR3 nucleotide sequence: TGTGCCAGCAGCTTAGTTACAGGGGGCAAGACTGAAGCTTTCTTT. Translation gives CASSLVTGGKTEAFF. The chain links TRBV7-2 to TRBJ1-1; TRBD1 agrees at 9 bases. The CDR3 is 15 amino acids. In germline, CDR1 is SGHTA, CDR2 FQGNSA. V lost 1 base, J lost 5 bases, and 5 bases stayed unmatched.

This chain connects TRBV5-1 to TRBJ2-1; D call uncertain. V lost 4 bases, J lost 4 bases, and 12 bases lay in between. The CDR3 runs to 14 residues. The V gene's germline CDR1 is SGHRS and CDR2 YFSETQ. For the CDR3, the DNA is TGCGCCAGCAGCGTACGGACCCTTTACAATGAGCAGTTCTTC. It encodes CASSVRTLYNEQFF.

This clonotype has just a few counts. The V and J genes are TRBV12-3 or TRBV12-4 and TRBJ1-4; 7 bases fit TRBD1. The length of the CDR3 is 18 residues. The V and J ends lost 3 bases and 4 bases, in that order; junction bases with no gene match: 14. CDR3 DNA sequence: TGTGCCAGCAGTTTTTCCCCGACAGGGCGACCTCGTAATGAAAAACTGTTTTTT. Amino acids: CASSFSPTGRPRNEKLFF.

The chain recombines TRBV6-5 with TRBJ2-1, with D perhaps being TRBD1 or TRBD2 (5 bases each). Trimming pared 2 bases from V and 13 bases from J, leaving 9 bases between. The CDR3 sequence is 11 residues long. Germline CDR1 is MNHEY and CDR2 is SVGAGI. Written as DNA, the CDR3 is TGTGCCAGCAGTTACACCGGGGACCAGTTCTTC. This codes for CASSYTGDQFF.

The rearrangement links TRBV5-1 to TRBJ2-1, with 9 bases lining up with TRBD2. The CDR3 has 15 residues. The germline CDR1 and CDR2 sequences are SGHRS and YFSETQ. Trimming removed 4 bases from V and 8 bases from J; junction bases left unmatched: 10. CDR3: CASSPMGLAGYEQFF. As DNA, the CDR3 is TGCGCCAGCAGCCCAATGGGACTAGCAGGTTATGAGCAGTTCTTC.

Of note for this clonotype: One end of the junction fails to match germline, which may point to a read error. V gene TRBV6-6 combines with J gene TRBJ2-3; D remains unclear. The CDR3 totals 16 residues. The V gene's germline CDR1 is MNHNY and CDR2 SVGAGI (reference sequence). The CDR3 nucleotides read TGTGCCAGTAGTTCCCCCTTTTTGGGGAACACAGATACGCAGTATTTT. It translates to CASSSPFLGNTDTQYF.

This clonotype has a handful of counts. The chain is built from TRBV10-2 and TRBJ2-2; TRBD2 might be the D (5 bases). The germline CDR1 and CDR2 sequences are WSHSY and SAAADI. The CDR3 has 15 amino acids. V gave up 3 bases and J gave up 0 bases, with 8 bases separating them. CDR3 region: CASSDRRSNTGELFF. The CDR3, as DNA: TGCGCCAGCAGTGATCGGAGGTCGAACACCGGGGAGCTGTTTTTT.

The rearrangement uses TRBV7-9 and TRBJ2-7; TRBD2 might be the D (5 bases). There are 16 residues in the CDR3. Between the trimmed V and J ends, which lost 0 bases and 7 bases, there was a span of 19 bases. Germline lookup yields CDR1 SEHNR and CDR2 FQNEAQ (reference sequence). Written as DNA, the CDR3 is TGTGCCAGCAGCTTAGCTTCCAGCGGAGCCTACAATGAGCAGTACTTC. Protein product: CASSLASSGAYNEQYF.

This clonotype showed up just once. This chain connects TRBV7-6 to TRBJ1-1, with TRBD1 identical over 7 bases. Germline loops: CDR1 SGHVS, CDR2 FNYEAQ. Trimming removed 8 bases from V and 2 bases from J; junction bases left unmatched: 8. The CDR3 contains 14 residues. The CDR3: CASPTGQYNTEAFF. CDR3 in DNA: TGTGCCAGCCCTACGGGACAGTATAACACTGAAGCTTTCTTT.

The chain employs TRBV5-1 and TRBJ1-2; the D gene is possibly TRBD1 (6 bases). V gave up 2 bases and J gave up 4 bases, with 15 bases separating them. The CDR3 spans 15 residues. CDR1 is SGHRS and CDR2 is YFSETQ in the germline V gene. CDR3 DNA: TGCGCCAGCAGCTTAGGGGGGGGCGCGGGCTATGGCTACACCTTC. Residues: CASSLGGGAGYGYTF.

Concerning this clonotype: This could be a read error, since a much larger clone is one nucleotide away. The gene calls are TRBV28 and TRBJ2-3; 9 positions agree with TRBD2. CDR1 and CDR2 from the germline V gene are MDHEN and SYDVKM. This CDR3 has 15 residues. The CDR3 DNA sequence: TGTGCCAGCAGGGGGACTAGCAGAATCACAGAGACGCAGTATTTT. Amino acids: CASRGTSRITETQYF.

As regards this clonotype: Given a much more abundant clone one base away, this may be a read error. This sequence joins TRBV24-1 and TRBJ2-5; tentative D call: TRBD1 (6 bases). The ends were cut back, 7 bases at V and 1 base at J, with 15 bases in the middle. The CDR3 has 15 residues. The germline CDR1 and CDR2 sequences are KGHDR and SFDVKD. As DNA, the CDR3 is TGTGCCACCAGGGATCCCGGACAGCTCCAAGAGACCCAGTACTTC. Its protein product is CATRDPGQLQETQYF.

The CDR3: CAISERQPPYEQYF. As DNA, the CDR3 is TGTGCCATCAGTGAGCGGCAGCCTCCCTACGAGCAGTACTTC. J is TRBJ2-7 and V is TRBV10-3; D call uncertain. CDR1 is ENHRY, CDR2 SYGVKD, per germline. The CDR3 is 14 residues long. V gave up 2 bases and J gave up 2 bases, with 10 bases separating them.

This chain connects TRBV28 to TRBJ2-2, with a weak D call TRBD2 (5 bases). CDR1 and CDR2 from the germline V gene are MDHEN and SYDVKM. V was cut by 2 bases and J by 4 bases, with 14 bases left in between. The CDR3 contains 16 residues. This CDR3 reads CASSLRGVLVTGELFF. The CDR3 region has the DNA TGTGCCAGCAGTTTACGGGGAGTTTTAGTCACCGGGGAGCTGTTTTTT.

V is TRBV5-1 and J is TRBJ2-1; 7 bases agree with TRBD1. The V gene's germline CDR1 is SGHRS and CDR2 YFSETQ. The CDR3 consists of 14 residues. V was pared by 4 bases and J by 4 bases, with 5 bases of the junction left unmatched. The CDR3 DNA sequence: TGCGCCAGCAGCCCGGGACAGAATTACAATGAGCAGTTCTTC. Translated, it gives CASSPGQNYNEQFF.

This clonotype was seen once. CDR3: CASSLQEPFEKLFF. The CDR3 nucleotides are TGCGCCAGCAGCTTACAGGAACCGTTTGAAAAACTGTTTTTT. The gene calls are TRBV5-1 and TRBJ1-4; D possibly corresponds to TRBD1 (5 bases). Germline lookup yields CDR1 SGHRS and CDR2 YFSETQ. CDR3 size: 14 residues. Between the trimmed V and J ends, which lost 2 bases and 7 bases, there was a span of 12 bases.

In its sample, this clonotype was seen many times. The chain links TRBV7-9 to TRBJ2-4; TRBD1 or TRBD2 may be the D gene (5 bases each). This CDR3 contains 15 residues. Germline V CDR1 and CDR2: SEHNR, FQNEAQ (reference sequence). Trimming shortened V by 5 bases and J by 6 bases, and 17 bases separated the two germline ends. The CDR3 nucleotides read TGTGCCAGCAGCCAGCATGGGTTGGGGGTAAACATTCAGTACTTC. This codes for CASSQHGLGVNIQYF.

The chain links TRBV10-3 to TRBJ2-4, with TRBD2 matching over 14 bases. The assigned J gene may be wrong: the sequence end matches TRBJ2-7 better. CDR1 and CDR2 from the germline V gene are ENHRY and SYGVKD. The CDR3 consists of 14 residues. CDR3: CASRLAGGPGEQYF. In nucleotides, the CDR3 is TGTGCCAGCCGACTAGCGGGAGGGCCGGGCGAGCAGTACTTC.

The chain employs TRBV29-1 and TRBJ2-3, with 7 bases aligning to TRBD1. In germline, CDR1 is SQVTM, CDR2 ANQGSEA. The trim removed 5 bases at V and 0 bases at J, leaving 14 bases unmatched. The CDR3 runs to 17 residues. The CDR3 loop reads CSVPWVYRGSSTDTQYF. The CDR3 DNA is TGCAGCGTTCCGTGGGTTTACAGGGGATCTAGCACAGATACGCAGTATTTT.

The rearrangement joins TRBV10-2 to TRBJ2-5; tentative D call: TRBD2 (5 bases). The DNA end is more similar to TRBJ2-7, so the J call may be wrong. Germline V lookup: CDR1 WSHSY, CDR2 SAAADI. This CDR3 has 16 amino acids. Here the CDR3 DNA reads TGCGCCAGCACTGGTTCGAGCGGAACCCAACCTTACGAGCAGTACTTC. Amino acids: CASTGSSGTQPYEQYF.

The rearrangement joins TRBV12-3 or TRBV12-4 to TRBJ2-1, with TRBD2 matching 10 bases. The CDR3 is 15 residues long. V was pared by 3 bases and J by 4 bases, with 3 bases of the junction left unmatched. Here the CDR3 DNA reads TGTGCCAGCAGTTTTTGGACTAGCGGATACAATGAGCAGTTCTTC. Translated: CASSFWTSGYNEQFF.

V gene TRBV28 combines with J gene TRBJ1-2; D might be TRBD1 (5 bases). The germline CDR1 and CDR2 sequences are MDHEN and SYDVKM. This CDR3 has 16 amino acids. V was clipped by 5 bases and J by 7 bases, with 23 bases between them. CDR3 DNA sequence: TGTGCCAGCAGTCCCTGGTTGGCAGGGACCGGGGGTGGCTACACCTTC. Residues: CASSPWLAGTGGGYTF.

A word on this clonotype: A much bigger clone sits one base away, suggesting this may be a read error. V is TRBV5-1 and J is TRBJ2-1; D unclear. The CDR3 covers 14 residues. Germline V lookup: CDR1 SGHRS, CDR2 YFSETQ. CDR3 protein: CAGSLAPPQREQFF. The CDR3 DNA sequence: TGCGCCGGCAGCTTGGCGCCTCCTCAACGGGAGCAGTTCTTC.